This TCR beta chain comes out of a study of CD8+CD57+ T cells in acquired aplastic anemia. The wider study: Across the sorted CD4+ and CD8+ cells, DNA amounts averaged approximately 3.1 ug. Findings and limits, study-wide: Patients and controls shared 25 to 30 CD8+ CDR3 sequences.

With regard to this clonotype: Its antigen is undetermined.

Genomic DNA acted as the template from which TCR beta VDJ combination and CDR3 sequence profiling were carried out. TCRdb called the reads again in MiXCR, with one record for every CDR3 protein. The profile shows 200,000 to 250,000 distinct CDR3 sequences, 60% to 65% of them singletons. The CDR3 contains 15 residues. V was clipped by 1 base and J by 1 base, with 10 bases between them. Germline lookup yields CDR1 SEHNR and CDR2 FQNEAQ (reference sequence). This sequence joins TRBV7-9 and TRBJ2-5; possible D gene TRBD1, 5 bases. Sequenced material: sorted CD4+, CD8+, or CD8+CD57+ T cells (not recorded which) from PBMCs. The receptor was derived from a human donor in good health. CDR3 loop: CASSLEVRGQETQYF. The CDR3 DNA reads as TGTGCCAGCAGCTTAGAAGTTAGGGGCCAAGAGACCCAGTACTTC.